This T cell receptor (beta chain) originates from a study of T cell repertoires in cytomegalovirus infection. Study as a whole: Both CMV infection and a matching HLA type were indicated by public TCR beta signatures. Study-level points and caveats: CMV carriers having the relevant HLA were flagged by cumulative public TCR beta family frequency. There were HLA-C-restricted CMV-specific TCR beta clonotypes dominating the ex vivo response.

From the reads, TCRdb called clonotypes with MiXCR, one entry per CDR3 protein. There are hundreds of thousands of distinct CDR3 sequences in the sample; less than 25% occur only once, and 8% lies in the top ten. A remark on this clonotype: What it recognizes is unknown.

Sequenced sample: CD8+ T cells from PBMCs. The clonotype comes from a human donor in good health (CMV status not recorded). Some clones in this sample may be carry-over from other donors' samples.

The CDR3 nucleotides read TGTGCCAGCAGCTTCAGGGGGGAATTAAACAATGAGCAGTTCTTC. As protein: CASSFRGELNNEQFF. The chain joins TRBV7-8 to TRBJ2-1, with a possible D match to TRBD1 (7 bases). The CDR3 length is 15 residues. The germline CDR1 and CDR2 sequences are SGHVS and FQNEAQ. V was pared by 3 bases and J by 5 bases, with 14 bases between.